This T cell receptor beta chain was obtained from a study of cytomegalovirus exposure and HLA in healthy donors. Study-wide findings and caveats: One variant, a missense change in DCLRE1C, was linked in a later analysis to TCR beta V- and J-gene trimming.

On this clone itself: As yet, its antigen is unknown.

Germline CDR1 is LGHNA and CDR2 is YNFKEQ. The CDR3 sequence is 15 residues long. J lost 1 base, V lost 1 base, and 4 bases had no gene match. PCR amplification relied on 60 Vbeta primers (plus 13 Jbeta primers). The method was immunoSEQ multiplex PCR; TCRdb's version includes in-frame clones alone and lacks a portion of them. The sample carries roughly 43,000 clones, about 80% recorded once. The chain joins TRBV4-2 to TRBJ2-7, with 7 bases identical to TRBD2. This TCR was recovered from a man aged 25-40 years in good health and CMV-seronegative. The sequenced material came from PBMCs. CDR3 DNA sequence: TGTGCCAGCAGCCAAGCGGCTAGCGGTTCCTACGAGCAGTACTTC. This encodes CASSQAASGSYEQYF.